This TCR beta chain was sequenced in a study of cytomegalovirus exposure and HLA in healthy donors. Turning to the study itself: Tens of millions of unique TCRs from HLA-typed donors made up an early data release.

The table lists this clone with a count of one. The antigen remains undetermined. Use of 60 Vbeta and 13 Jbeta primers characterized the PCR. This table comes from immunoSEQ multiplex PCR, and its TCRdb copy is limited to in-frame clones, with some not included. The sample lists 80,000 to 95,000 clones, about 60% occurring once. Findings and caveats of the study: Other equally common chains were less clonally expanded than HLA-associated TCR beta chains, a later analysis showed. Earlier analysis looked at TCR beta V segments, and most were productive about 87% or about 30% of the time.

This TCR derives from a woman in her thirties in good health and CMV-seronegative. The sequenced sample consisted of PBMCs.

CDR3 amino acids: CASSLRTGSHQPQHF. CDR3 DNA: TGTGCCAGCAGCCTACGGACAGGGTCGCATCAGCCCCAGCATTTT. V usage is TRBV5-6 and J usage is TRBJ1-5, with 8 bases matching TRBD1. The germline CDR1 and CDR2 sequences are SGHDT and YYEEEE. Losses at the gene ends were 4 bases for V and 5 bases for J; bases not matched to a gene: 8. The CDR3 sequence is 15 residues long.